This T cell receptor (beta chain) emerged from a study of cytotoxic CD8 clonotypes in ibrutinib-treated CLL. Sequencing used immunoSEQ multiplex PCR; TCRdb keeps in-frame clones, though not all of them. Here the sample spans tens of thousands of clones, 90% being singletons. The TCR was taken from a human donor with chronic lymphocytic leukemia. The starting material was PBMCs, obtained after 12 months of ibrutinib treatment.

In DNA form, the CDR3 reads TGTGCCTGGAGCCAGGGGCTAGCGGGATCTTCCGAGCAGTACTTC. As protein: CAWSQGLAGSSEQYF. The V gene is TRBV30, the J gene TRBJ2-7; 9 bases agree with TRBD2. Per germline, CDR1 GTSNPN and CDR2 SVGIG (reference sequence). Losses at the gene ends were 3 bases for V and 6 bases for J; bases not matched to a gene: 12. There are 15 residues in the CDR3.